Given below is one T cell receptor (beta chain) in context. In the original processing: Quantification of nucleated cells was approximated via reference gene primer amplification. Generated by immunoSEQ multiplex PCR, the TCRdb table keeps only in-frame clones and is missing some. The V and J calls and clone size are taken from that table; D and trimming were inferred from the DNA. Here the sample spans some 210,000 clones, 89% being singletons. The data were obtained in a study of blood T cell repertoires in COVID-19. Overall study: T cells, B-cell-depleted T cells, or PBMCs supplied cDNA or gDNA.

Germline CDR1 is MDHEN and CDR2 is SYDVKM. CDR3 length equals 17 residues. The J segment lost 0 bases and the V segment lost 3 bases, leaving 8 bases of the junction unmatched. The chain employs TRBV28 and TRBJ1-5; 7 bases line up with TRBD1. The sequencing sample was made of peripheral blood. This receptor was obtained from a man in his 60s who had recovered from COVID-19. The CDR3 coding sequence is TGTGCCAGCAGTTTGCGCGGGACAGTTTATAGCAATCAGCCCCAGCATTTT. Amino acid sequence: CASSLRGTVYSNQPQHF.